This TCR beta chain was observed in a study of blood T cell repertoires in COVID-19. Study in general: Acute and convalescent COVID-19 specimens originated in the United States, Italy and Spain. Nucleic acid was either cDNA or gDNA, and it came from T cells, B-cell-depleted T cells, or PBMCs.

CDR1 MDHEN and CDR2 SYDVKM come from the germline V gene. The length of the CDR3 is 15 residues. The germline V and J ends were trimmed by 8 bases and 1 base, with 17 bases remaining between them. Participants' reported clinical history set cohort assignment. Within 2 weeks before study entry, exposed participants met a COVID-19 case. Assay: immunoSEQ multiplex PCR; the TCRdb copy retains only in-frame clones and omits some. The table shows roughly 240,000 clones, with roughly four fifths occurring only once. This clonotype originated in a woman in her thirties or forties who had been exposed to COVID-19. The chain couples TRBV28 to TRBJ1-1; maybe TRBD1 (5 bases). The sample comprised PBMCs or T cells enriched from blood (not recorded which). The CDR3 region is CASLSSVGGNTEAFF. CDR3 DNA: TGTGCCAGCCTTTCTAGTGTGGGGGGGAACACTGAAGCTTTCTTT.